The clone carrying this TCR beta chain was counted between two and nine times. A read error may produce the germline difference seen at one junction end. The CDR3 is made up of 12 amino acids. In germline, CDR1 is ENHRY, CDR2 SYGVKD. This sample stems from a study of T cells in Graves' hyperthyroidism and ophthalmopathy. TCR beta CDR3 regions were amplified from RNA transcripts. HTBI primers were employed in a first-round RT-PCR of the TCR CDR3. TCRdb re-called the multiplex PCR reads with MiXCR, one entry per CDR3 protein. The data contain around 540,000 distinct CDR3 sequences, 46% of them singletons.

This chain links TRBV10-3 with TRBJ2-7, with 7 bases lining up with TRBD1. Sequencing used peripheral blood or thyroid tissue (not recorded which). This TCR was recovered from a woman aged 18-29 years with Graves' hyperthyroidism. CDR3 sequence reads: CASSHRGHEQYF. CDR3 in DNA: TGTGCCAGCAGTCATAGGGGGCACGAGCAGTACTTC.